In its sample, the clone carrying this T cell receptor (beta chain) ranks as medium-sized. The antigen remains unidentified. The CDR3 consists of 17 residues. J was trimmed by 2 bases and V by 1 base; bases with no gene match: 3. CDR1 and CDR2 (germline): LGHNT, FRNRAP. This sample is drawn from a study of T cell responses to AZD1222 COVID-19 vaccine. Sequencing used immunoSEQ multiplex PCR; TCRdb keeps in-frame clones, though not all of them. The sample gives about 45,000 clones, around 80% of which show up once; about 20% is in the top ten. The study's findings and limits: Donors, mostly white British, included more females; clonal diversity was possibly underestimated. With two AZD1222 doses given, Spike-specific TCR breadth and depth both rose. Only a handful of AZD1222 recipients, six or seven in all, had baseline seropositivity.

The sample here was peripheral blood, taken 28 days after the second dose of the MenACWY control vaccine. The sequence derives from an adult who received the MenACWY meningococcal vaccine as a control. This chain joins TRBV12-5 and TRBJ2-1; the match to TRBD2 covers 12 bases. CDR3 nucleotide sequence: TGTGCTAGTGGTTTGGGACTAGCGGGAGCGGCCTACAATGAGCAGTTCTTC. Amino acid sequence: CASGLGLAGAAYNEQFF. The entire variable domain, with the rest obtained from reference TRBV12-5 and TRBJ2-1, is as follows: DARVTQTPRHKVTEMGQEVTMRCQPILGHNTVFWYRQTMMQGLELLAYFRNRAPLDDSGMPKDRFSAEMPDATLATLKIQPSEPRDSAVYFCASGLGLAGAAYNEQFFGPGTRLTVL.